The 7 T cell receptor beta chains below all came from one sample that was sequenced in a study of blood T cell repertoires in COVID-19. Sequencing was performed with immunoSEQ multiplex PCR; in TCRdb, only in-frame clones are kept and a portion is missing. The sample includes about 150,000 clones, just under 85% of them seen just once. The sample comprised peripheral blood. The receptors were sampled from a woman aged 35 to 49 with active or convalescent COVID-19.

The chain joins TRBV7-9 to TRBJ2-1; the D gene is possibly TRBD2 (6 bases). This CDR3 has 18 amino acids. V lost 2 bases and J 6 bases, leaving 23 bases between the germline ends. From germline, CDR1 is SEHNR and CDR2 FQNEAQ (reference sequence). The CDR3 spells CASSLLGGKTGLFNEQFF. In DNA, the CDR3 is TGTGCCAGCAGCTTATTGGGTGGCAAGACGGGACTTTTCAATGAGCAGTTCTTC.

The J gene is TRBJ1-1, the V gene TRBV4-1; D uncertain. The CDR3 covers 14 residues. The V end lost 11 bases, the J end lost 0 bases, and 16 bases lay between the germline ends. Germline V gene lookup returns CDR1 MGHRA and CDR2 YSYEKL. The CDR3 sequence: CASHEHGMNTEAFF. CDR3 sequence (DNA): TGCGCCTCACACGAGCACGGGATGAACACTGAAGCTTTCTTT.

This chain joins TRBV4-1 and TRBJ1-5; 7 bases are a match to TRBD1. Germline V gives CDR1 MGHRA, CDR2 YSYEKL. Germline trimming cut 0 bases from V and 3 bases from J; bases unmatched to any gene: 5. This CDR3 has 16 residues. The CDR3 DNA reads as TGCGCCAGCAGCCAAGAACAGGGGTCCCCCAATCAGCCCCAGCATTTT. Translated: CASSQEQGSPNQPQHF.

The chain couples TRBV28 to TRBJ2-1; TRBD1 matches 9 bases. The CDR3 sequence is 14 residues long. V was pared by 6 bases and J by 8 bases, with 8 bases of the junction left unmatched. The germline CDR1 and CDR2 sequences are MDHEN and SYDVKM. The DNA for the CDR3 is TGTGCCAGCAGGGGACAGGGAACCCCCTATGAGCAGTTCTTC. Translation gives CASRGQGTPYEQFF.

The V call is TRBV11-2, the J call TRBJ2-7, with TRBD1 matching 7 bases. Germline V gives CDR1 SGHAT, CDR2 FQNNGV. The CDR3 totals 15 residues. V shed 1 base and J 2 bases; nucleotides not matched to a gene: 5. CDR3 sequence: CASSLGTGDTYEQYF. The CDR3 DNA reads TGTGCCAGCAGCTTAGGCACAGGGGATACCTACGAGCAGTACTTC.

This chain connects TRBV19 to TRBJ2-7, with 7 nucleotides matching TRBD1. CDR3 length: 16 residues. Germline CDR1 is LNHDA and CDR2 is SQIVND (reference sequence). V was clipped by 5 bases and J by 1 base; unmatched bases: 11. In DNA form, the CDR3 reads TGTGCCAGTAGTGCCAGGGGGAAACTCCCTTCCTACGAGCAGTACTTC. The encoded protein is CASSARGKLPSYEQYF. Combining the CDR3 with reference TRBV19 and TRBJ2-7 gives the whole variable domain DGGITQSPKYLFRKEGQNVTLSCEQNLNHDAMYWYRQDPGQGLRLIYYSQIVNDFQKGDIAEGYSVSREKKESFPLTVTSAQKNPTAFYLCASSARGKLPSYEQYFGPGTRLTVT.

V usage is TRBV5-4 and J usage is TRBJ2-1; D is perhaps TRBD2 (7 bases). Germline CDR1 SGHNT, CDR2 YYREEE (reference sequence). CDR3 length: 16 amino acids. The V and J ends lost 1 base and 2 bases respectively, with 13 bases between them. The CDR3 bases are TGTGCCAGCAGCTTGTCTCGCGGGGGCACCTACAATGAGCAGTTCTTC. Protein product: CASSLSRGGTYNEQFF.